This TCR beta chain was identified in a study of T cell responses to AZD1222 COVID-19 vaccine. Measured with immunoSEQ multiplex PCR; TCRdb has only the in-frame clones, and not every one. The repertoire holds about 150,000 clones, with more than 70% as singletons. The germline gives CDR1 LGHNA, CDR2 YSLEER. The CDR3 sequence is 17 residues long. V trimming: 10 bases; J trimming: 2 bases; junction bases outside the gene matches: 15. This TCR derives from an adult in good health. Sequencing used peripheral blood, obtained on day 0 of AZD1222 vaccination. The chain recombines TRBV4-3 with TRBJ2-3; 10 nucleotides line up with TRBD2. The CDR3 coding sequence is TGCGCCACCGAATTTACTAGCGGGGAAGAATTCACAGATACGCAGTATTTT. Its translation is CATEFTSGEEFTDTQYF.